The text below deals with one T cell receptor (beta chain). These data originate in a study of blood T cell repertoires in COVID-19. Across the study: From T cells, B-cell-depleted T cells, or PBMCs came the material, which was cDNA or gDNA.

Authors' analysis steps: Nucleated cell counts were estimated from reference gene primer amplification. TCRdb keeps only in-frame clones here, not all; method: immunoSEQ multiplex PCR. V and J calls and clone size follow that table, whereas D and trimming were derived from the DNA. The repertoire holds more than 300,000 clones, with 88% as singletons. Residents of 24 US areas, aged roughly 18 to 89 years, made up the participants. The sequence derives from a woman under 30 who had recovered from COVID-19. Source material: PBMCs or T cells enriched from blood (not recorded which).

The CDR3 spells CASSIPDSGAAGEKLFF. In DNA form, the CDR3 reads TGTGCCAGCAGCATACCAGATTCAGGGGCGGCTGGTGAAAAACTGTTTTTT. The V call is TRBV7-9, the J call TRBJ1-4, with a possible D match to TRBD1 (6 bases). Germline-derived CDR1 and CDR2 are SEHNR and FQNEAQ (reference sequence). The CDR3 contains 17 residues. V shed 5 bases and J shed 7 bases, with 23 bases lying between them.